The entry below gives a single T cell receptor beta chain sequence along with its context. These data originate in a study of blood T cell repertoires in COVID-19. Original methodology: Cell counts per sample came from amplifying reference gene primers. Method: immunoSEQ multiplex PCR; TCRdb's copy keeps in-frame clones and lacks some. The V and J calls and clone size come from that table; D and trimming were worked out from the DNA. The repertoire includes approximately 110,000 clones, 81% of them detected once, and 9.4% sits in the top ten. The CDR3 contains 18 residues. Sequencing was carried out using peripheral blood. The TCR sequence derives from a woman in her seventies with acute or convalescent COVID-19. The chain employs TRBV21-1 and TRBJ2-6; TRBD2 is taken as the D call from the table, unchecked against the DNA. TRBV21-1 counts as a pseudogene. This CDR3 reads CASSKVHASGSGANVLTF. Written as DNA, the CDR3 is TGTGCCAGCAGCAAAGTACACGCCTCGGGCTCTGGGGCCAACGTCCTGACTTTC.